A single sample is the source of the 27 T cell receptor beta chains below, sequenced in a study of T cell repertoires in cytomegalovirus infection. TCRdb reanalysed the reads using MiXCR and keeps one entry per CDR3 protein. This table has about 310,000 distinct CDR3 sequences, around a sixth appearing once. Sequenced material: PBMCs. These receptor sequences come from a human donor in good health (CMV status not recorded). Some clones in this sample may be carry-over from other donors' samples.

A few counts support this clonotype. This sequence joins TRBV3-1 and TRBJ2-2; the D is unclear. This CDR3 comprises 18 residues. V lost 0 bases and J lost 0, with 14 bases in between. CDR1 is LGHDT and CDR2 is YNNKEL in the germline V gene (reference sequence). CDR3: CASSQEGRVRANTGELFF. In DNA form, the CDR3 reads TGTGCCAGCAGCCAAGAAGGTCGCGTTAGGGCGAACACCGGGGAGCTGTTTTTT.

This clonotype has just a few counts. The chain joins TRBV20-1 to TRBJ1-2; no definite D call. Germline V gene data show CDR1 as DFQATT and CDR2 as SNEGSKA (reference sequence). The CDR3 runs to 13 residues. V lost 5 bases to trimming and J lost 5 bases, with 15 bases between them. The CDR3 here is CSASDGIGYGYTF. The CDR3 nucleotides read TGCAGTGCTTCCGACGGGATAGGGTATGGCTACACCTTC.

This clonotype was counted between two and nine times. This chain connects TRBV28 to TRBJ2-2; 7 nucleotides agree with TRBD2. The CDR3 extends over 14 amino acids. The germline V gene has CDR1 MDHEN and CDR2 SYDVKM. Trimming took 7 bases from V and 3 from J; bases not matched to a gene: 5. This CDR3 reads CASIPGGDTGELFF. Written as DNA, the CDR3 is TGTGCCAGCATCCCTGGGGGGGACACCGGGGAGCTGTTTTTT. Full variable domain (outside the CDR3, taken from reference TRBV28 and TRBJ2-2): DVKVTQSSRYLVKRTGEKVFLECVQDMDHENMFWYRQDPGLGLRLIYFSYDVKMKEKGDIPEGYSVSREKKERFSLILESASTNQTSMYLCASIPGGDTGELFFGEGSRLTVL.

This clonotype appeared a few times. The CDR3: CAIRPQGTGELFF. The CDR3, as DNA: TGTGCCATCAGGCCCCAGGGCACCGGGGAGCTGTTTTTT. The J gene is TRBJ2-2, the V gene TRBV10-3, with TRBD1 as a possible D gene (5 bases). CDR1 and CDR2 (germline): ENHRY, SYGVKD. V lost 6 bases and J lost 4, with 9 bases in between. This CDR3 contains 13 residues.

CDR3 sequence reads: CASEGGTATGTQYF. CDR3 bases: TGTGCCAGCGAAGGGGGGACTGCAACGGGGACCCAGTACTTC. This chain links TRBV6-2 or TRBV6-3 with TRBJ2-5; D tentatively fits TRBD1 or TRBD2 (6 bases each). CDR3 length: 14 amino acids. Germline CDR1 and CDR2: MNHEY and SVGEGT. Trimming left V 8 bases short and J 7 bases short, with 20 bases between.

The chain recombines TRBV12-3 or TRBV12-4 with TRBJ2-1; 7 nucleotides agree with TRBD2. The junction had 6 bases not matched to a gene; V was cut back by 6 bases and J by 1 base. The CDR3 has 15 amino acids. The CDR3 region has the DNA TGTGCCAGCAGGGGAGGGGCGGGGTCCTACAATGAGCAGTTCTTC. This gives the protein CASRGGAGSYNEQFF.

This clonotype was picked up many times. The rearrangement joins TRBV12-3 or TRBV12-4 to TRBJ2-1; 13 bases fit TRBD2. The trim removed 6 bases at V and 7 bases at J, leaving 9 bases unmatched. The CDR3 covers 16 residues. The CDR3: CASSAPGLAGSNEQFF. The CDR3 nucleotides are TGTGCCAGCAGCGCCCCGGGACTAGCGGGGTCAAATGAGCAGTTCTTC.

At least ten counts were recorded for this clonotype. This chain joins TRBV7-8 and TRBJ2-7; 11 bases map to TRBD1. With V trimmed by 4 bases and J by 6 bases, 5 bases remained unmatched. The length of the CDR3 is 14 residues. Per the germline V gene, CDR1 is SGHVS and CDR2 is FQNEAQ. The CDR3: CASSSWDRGFEQYF. The CDR3 region has the DNA TGTGCCAGCAGCTCCTGGGACAGGGGGTTCGAGCAGTACTTC.

In this sample, this clonotype turned up many times. The chain has TRBV7-2 and TRBJ2-5; tentatively, D is TRBD2 (6 bases). V dropped 1 base and J dropped 4 bases, with 10 bases sitting between them. The CDR3 totals 14 residues. The germline CDR1 and CDR2 sequences are SGHTA and FQGNSA. Here the CDR3 DNA reads TGTGCCAGCAGCTTAGGGATTAGCGGAGAGACCCAGTACTTC. Protein sequence: CASSLGISGETQYF.

This clonotype was seen more than once but under ten times. This sequence joins TRBV7-9 and TRBJ1-1; perhaps TRBD1 as D (5 bases). Deletions cut 7 bases from V and 4 bases from J, with 10 bases between. The V gene's germline CDR1 is SEHNR and CDR2 FQNEAQ (reference sequence). This CDR3 has 12 residues. CDR3 in amino acids: CASTRGPTEAFF. In nucleotides, the CDR3 is TGTGCCAGCACAAGGGGTCCCACTGAAGCTTTCTTT.

This clonotype turned up a few times. V and J are TRBV6-1 and TRBJ1-6; D is perhaps TRBD1 (5 bases). Per the germline V gene, CDR1 is MNHNS and CDR2 is SASEGT. Trimming cost V 5 bases and J 5 bases, with 16 bases left between them. The CDR3 totals 16 residues. The CDR3 here is CASSFLGAPNNSPLHF. CDR3 nucleotides: TGTGCCAGCAGTTTTTTAGGGGCGCCCAATAATTCACCCCTCCACTTT.

This clonotype was detected many times. The chain couples TRBV28 to TRBJ1-5; possibly TRBD1 for D (5 bases). This CDR3 is built from 16 residues. The germline CDR1 and CDR2 sequences are MDHEN and SYDVKM. V was pared by 6 bases and J by 0 bases, with 15 bases between. CDR3 DNA sequence: TGTGCCAGCAGGGGACGCCTGTCCTATAGCAATCAGCCCCAGCATTTT. This gives the protein CASRGRLSYSNQPQHF.

The V call is TRBV2, the J call TRBJ1-6; 9 bases are a match to TRBD1. Germline CDR1 reads SNHLY; CDR2 reads FYNNEI. Trimming removed 9 bases from V and 7 bases from J; junction bases left unmatched: 4. The CDR3 contains 13 residues. Here the CDR3 DNA reads TGTGCCAGGACCGGGACAGGGAATTCACCCCTCCACTTT. As protein: CARTGTGNSPLHF.

The sample holds many counts of this clonotype. The rearrangement joins TRBV7-8 to TRBJ2-7, with TRBD1 matching 7 bases. Germline V gives CDR1 SGHVS, CDR2 FQNEAQ. The CDR3 consists of 15 residues. V dropped 4 bases and J dropped 1; count of bases not matched to a gene: 7. The CDR3: CASSSPGQISYEQYF. DNA of the CDR3: TGTGCCAGCAGCTCCCCGGGACAGATTTCCTACGAGCAGTACTTC.

The rearrangement uses TRBV7-9 and TRBJ2-5, with TRBD1 matching 7 bases. Germline V gene data show CDR1 as SEHNR and CDR2 as FQNEAQ (reference sequence). The CDR3 is 15 amino acids. The ends lost 5 bases at V and 1 base at J; junction bases unmatched: 7. In DNA, the CDR3 is TGTGCCAGCAGCCTGCCGACAGGGCTCCAAGAGACCCAGTACTTC. The encoded protein is CASSLPTGLQETQYF.

The CDR3 reads CASSLVGQGIENEQFF. CDR3 sequence (DNA): TGTGCCAGCAGCTTAGTGGGACAGGGAATAGAAAATGAGCAGTTCTTC. The rearrangement links TRBV7-9 to TRBJ2-1; 9 bases fit TRBD1. CDR3 size: 16 residues. J was trimmed by 7 bases and V by 1 base; bases with no gene match: 8. From germline, CDR1 is SEHNR and CDR2 FQNEAQ (reference sequence).

The chain uses TRBV2 and TRBJ2-1; 9 bases agree with TRBD2. The CDR3 length is 16 residues. V shed 4 bases, J shed 5 bases, and the junction held 9 bases outside the gene matches. In germline, CDR1 is SNHLY, CDR2 FYNNEI. The CDR3 protein is CASSGNAGGGNNEQFF. The CDR3 bases are TGTGCCAGCAGTGGAAATGCGGGGGGGGGGAACAATGAGCAGTTCTTC.

This clonotype was seen more than once but under ten times. The V call is TRBV4-3, the J call TRBJ1-1; D is undetermined. The CDR3 sequence is 19 residues long. Germline V gene data show CDR1 as LGHNA and CDR2 as YSLEER. Between the trimmed V and J ends, which lost 1 base and 1 base, there was a span of 22 bases. The CDR3 spells CASSQVTRLISIGNTEAFF. In DNA form, the CDR3 reads TGCGCCAGCAGCCAAGTGACCAGGTTGATTAGTATTGGGAACACTGAAGCTTTCTTT.

Comments on this clonotype: Germline is not matched at one junction end, which may reflect a read error. The genes are TRBV7-6 and TRBJ2-7; D unresolved. The germline V gene encodes CDR1 SGHVS and CDR2 FNYEAQ. The CDR3 extends over 14 amino acids. Here the CDR3 DNA reads TGTGCCAGCAGCCCGGAGTATTTTGGCTACGGGCAGTACTTC. Its translation is CASSPEYFGYGQYF.

This clonotype was observed at least ten times. The chain carries TRBV7-9 and TRBJ2-5; D unclear. V lost 5 bases and J lost 1, with 17 bases in between. The germline V gene encodes CDR1 SEHNR and CDR2 FQNEAQ (reference sequence). This CDR3 contains 16 residues. The CDR3 region is CASSLLILVSQETQYF. The CDR3 coding sequence is TGTGCCAGCAGCCTCCTTATTCTAGTTTCCCAAGAGACCCAGTACTTC.

Many counts were recorded for this clonotype. This chain joins TRBV4-2 and TRBJ1-2; no definite D call. The CDR3 length is 12 residues. Per germline, CDR1 LGHNA and CDR2 YNFKEQ. The germline V and J ends were trimmed by 4 bases and 1 base, with 4 bases remaining between them. CDR3 nucleotides: TGTGCCAGCAGCCTCGATAACTATGGCTACACCTTC. This sequence encodes CASSLDNYGYTF.

Many counts were recorded for this clonotype. V gene TRBV7-9 combines with J gene TRBJ2-5; D unresolved. Germline values: CDR1 SEHNR, CDR2 FQNEAQ (reference sequence). Between the trimmed V and J ends, which lost 5 bases and 0 bases, there was a span of 1 base. The CDR3 has 11 residues. CDR3 sequence reads: CASSDQETQYF. In DNA, the CDR3 is TGTGCCAGCAGCGACCAAGAGACCCAGTACTTC.

In this sample, this clonotype turned up a few times. The J gene is TRBJ2-5, the V gene TRBV12-3 or TRBV12-4, with 7 bases lining up with TRBD1. Germline trimming cut 4 bases from V and 2 bases from J; bases unmatched to any gene: 7. This CDR3 contains 15 residues. CDR3 sequence: CASSSTDRDQETQYF. The CDR3 coding sequence is TGTGCCAGCAGTTCTACCGACAGGGATCAAGAGACCCAGTACTTC.

This clonotype was observed a few times. This chain joins TRBV20-1 and TRBJ2-5; 9 bases are shared with TRBD2. After removal of 3 bases from V and 3 bases from J, the junction contained 2 bases not matched to a gene. CDR1 and CDR2 from the germline V gene are DFQATT and SNEGSKA (reference sequence). The length of the CDR3 is 13 residues. The CDR3 spells CSASLAGKETQYF. The CDR3 DNA follows: TGCAGTGCTAGTCTAGCGGGGAAAGAGACCCAGTACTTC.

This clonotype was observed many times. The chain is built from TRBV12-3 or TRBV12-4 and TRBJ1-1; a possible D gene is TRBD1 (5 bases). The CDR3 consists of 13 residues. V was trimmed by 3 bases and J by 5 bases, leaving 10 bases between them. CDR3 amino acids: CASSFGGKTEAFF. The CDR3 DNA reads TGTGCCAGCAGTTTCGGGGGTAAGACTGAAGCTTTCTTT.

This chain connects TRBV20-1 to TRBJ2-5; the D gene is possibly TRBD1 (5 bases). CDR3 length: 15 residues. Between the trimmed V and J ends, which lost 0 bases and 5 bases, there was a span of 16 bases. Germline loops: CDR1 DFQATT, CDR2 SNEGSKA (reference sequence). CDR3 residues: CSARDRQGSGETQYF. The CDR3 nucleotides are TGCAGTGCTAGAGATCGTCAGGGCTCAGGGGAGACCCAGTACTTC.

This clonotype showed up just a few times. The chain uses TRBV7-9 and TRBJ2-7; D may be TRBD1 or TRBD2 (5 bases each). The V end was cut by 0 bases, the J end by 3 bases, with 21 bases between. This CDR3 region has 18 residues. Per germline, CDR1 SEHNR and CDR2 FQNEAQ (reference sequence). DNA for the CDR3: TGTGCCAGCAGCTTAGCGTCGAGGGGTAGGTCCGAAGGCTACGAGCAGTACTTC. Its protein product is CASSLASRGRSEGYEQYF.